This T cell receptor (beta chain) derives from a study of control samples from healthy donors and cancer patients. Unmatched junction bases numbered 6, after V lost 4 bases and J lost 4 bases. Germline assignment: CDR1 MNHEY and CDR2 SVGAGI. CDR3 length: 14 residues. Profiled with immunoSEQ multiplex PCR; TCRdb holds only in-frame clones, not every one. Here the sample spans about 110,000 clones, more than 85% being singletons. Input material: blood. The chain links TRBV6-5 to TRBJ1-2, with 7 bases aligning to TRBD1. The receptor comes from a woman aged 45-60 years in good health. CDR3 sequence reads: CASSFDRVPYGYTF. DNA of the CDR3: TGTGCCAGCAGTTTTGACAGGGTCCCCTATGGCTACACCTTC.